These 5 T cell receptor beta chains share one sample of origin, sequenced in a study of OX40 agonist ivuxolimab in advanced cancers. Clones were read by immunoSEQ multiplex PCR, and TCRdb kept only the in-frame ones, dropping some. The data show about 46,000 clones, 80% to 85% seen once. The specimen comprised CD4+ or CD8+ T cells sorted from blood, sampled in a trial of the OX40 agonist ivuxolimab. The source of these receptors is an adult with an advanced solid tumor such as melanoma, head and neck, liver or kidney cancer.

The chain links TRBV14 to TRBJ2-3; 11 positions match TRBD2. The V gene end was trimmed by 4 bases and the J gene end by 4 bases; junction bases not matched to a gene: 7. CDR1 SGHDN and CDR2 FVKESK come from the germline V gene. The CDR3 has 16 residues. The CDR3 DNA sequence: TGTGCCAGCAGCCCCCCAGGACTAGCGGGCGCAGATACGCAGTATTTT. It is translated as CASSPPGLAGADTQYF.

This chain connects TRBV18 to TRBJ2-1, with D perhaps given as TRBD1 or TRBD2 (5 bases each). V was trimmed by 1 base and J by 8 bases, leaving 15 bases between them. This CDR3 region has 15 residues. The germline V gene encodes CDR1 KGHSH and CDR2 LQKENI. The CDR3 DNA reads TGTGCCAGCTCACCACGGGGCAGGGCGAGGGATGAGCAGTTCTTC. It yields the protein CASSPRGRARDEQFF.

This rearrangement joins TRBV7-9 to TRBJ2-2; 8 nucleotides align to TRBD2. Trimming at V came to 5 bases and at J to 1 base, leaving 9 bases not matched to a gene. Per germline, CDR1 SEHNR and CDR2 FQNEAQ (reference sequence). The CDR3 is 17 residues long. The CDR3 DNA is TGTGCCAGCAGCCCCTCCCCGGGGGGGAGGAACACCGGGGAGCTGTTTTTT. The encoded protein is CASSPSPGGRNTGELFF.

This clone has ten or more counts. The chain carries TRBV10-3 and TRBJ2-2, with 8 bases aligning to TRBD1. The CDR3 runs 16 residues. V lost 8 bases, J lost 3 bases, and 11 bases stayed unmatched. The germline gives CDR1 ENHRY, CDR2 SYGVKD. The CDR3 reads CAIGGTGRGDTGELFF. Here the CDR3 DNA reads TGTGCCATCGGTGGGACAGGAAGGGGGGACACCGGGGAGCTGTTTTTT.

Here the CDR3 reads CASSQDWSGGYTF. As DNA, the CDR3 is TGTGCCAGCAGCCAAGATTGGTCAGGAGGCTACACCTTC. The chain links TRBV14 to TRBJ1-2, with D unclear. V shed 0 bases and J shed 8 bases, with 10 bases lying between them. The CDR3 loop spans 13 amino acids. CDR1 and CDR2 (germline): SGHDN, FVKESK. Combining the CDR3 with reference TRBV14 and TRBJ1-2 gives the whole variable domain EAGVTQFPSHSVIEKGQTVTLRCDPISGHDNLYWYRRVMGKEIKFLLHFVKESKQDESGMPNNRFLAERTGGTYSTLKVQPAELEDSGVYFCASSQDWSGGYTFGSGTRLTVV.